Presented here are 12 T cell receptor beta chains from one specimen sequenced in a study of patients and donors after allogeneic stem cell transplantation. TCRdb analysed the RT-PCR reads with MiXCR anew, one entry per CDR3 protein. The sample lists approximately 90,000 distinct CDR3 sequences, around 5% occurring once. The specimen sequenced was blood, either unsorted or a sorted T cell fraction (not recorded which). The receptors derive from a human donor who was either an allogeneic HSCT recipient or a stem cell or donor lymphocyte infusion donor (not recorded which). It is not recorded whose cells these are; they may come from a transplant donor.

This clonotype occurred many times. This chain links TRBV24-1 with TRBJ2-1, with 12 bases matching TRBD2. The V and J ends lost 4 bases and 6 bases, in that order; junction bases with no gene match: 6. This CDR3 spans 16 amino acids. Germline CDR1 is KGHDR and CDR2 is SFDVKD. Here the CDR3 DNA reads TGTGCCACCAGTGACCCGACTAGCGGGAGTCGCAATGAGCAGTTCTTC. This translates into CATSDPTSGSRNEQFF.

Many counts were recorded for this clonotype. The chain combines TRBV20-1 with TRBJ1-2, with D possibly TRBD1 on 5 matching bases. The CDR3 loop spans 13 amino acids. Germline V gene data show CDR1 as DFQATT and CDR2 as SNEGSKA (reference sequence). The ends were cut back, 0 bases at V and 4 bases at J, with 9 bases in the middle. DNA of the CDR3: TGCAGTGCTAGAGATTCGACAGCCTATGGCTACACCTTC. Encoded protein: CSARDSTAYGYTF.

This clonotype was observed at least ten times. V usage is TRBV5-1 and J usage is TRBJ1-2, with TRBD1 as a possible D gene (6 bases). The V end lost 4 bases, the J end lost 6 bases, and 16 bases lay between the germline ends. This CDR3 spans 14 amino acids. The germline V gene encodes CDR1 SGHRS and CDR2 YFSETQ. The chain's CDR3 is CASSPRGAGDGYTF. The CDR3 DNA is TGCGCCAGCAGCCCCCGTGGGGCAGGGGATGGCTACACCTTC. The complete variable domain, with remaining parts taken from reference TRBV5-1 and TRBJ1-2, reads KAGVTQTPRYLIKTRGQQVTLSCSPISGHRSVSWYQQTPGQGLQFLFEYFSETQRNKGNFPGRFSGRQFSNSRSEMNVSTLELGDSALYLCASSPRGAGDGYTFGSGTRLTVV.

The chain is built from TRBV20-1 and TRBJ1-1; D remains ambiguous. The CDR3 extends over 13 amino acids. Germline values: CDR1 DFQATT, CDR2 SNEGSKA (reference sequence). V was shortened by 3 bases and J by 3 bases, with 11 bases between the two germline ends. The CDR3 loop is CSASEGGYTEAFF. CDR3 nucleotides: TGCAGTGCTAGCGAGGGTGGGTACACTGAAGCTTTCTTT.

This clonotype occurred many times. The V call is TRBV3-1, the J call TRBJ2-1; D possibly uses TRBD1 or TRBD2 (5 bases each). With 3 bases removed from V and 10 bases from J, the gap between germline ends came to 10 bases. There are 12 residues in the CDR3. Per the germline V gene, CDR1 is LGHDT and CDR2 is YNNKEL (reference sequence). The CDR3 DNA follows: TGTGCCAGCAGCCAGCTAGAGGGGGAGCAGTTCTTC. Translating it yields CASSQLEGEQFF.

This clonotype was observed at least ten times. The chain joins TRBV11-3 to TRBJ2-3; D is undetermined. The V end was cut by 3 bases, the J end by 4 bases, with 8 bases between. The CDR3 runs 13 residues. The V gene's germline CDR1 is SGHNT and CDR2 YENEEA. The CDR3 spells CASSLDEADTQYF. For the CDR3, the DNA is TGTGCCAGCAGCTTGGACGAAGCAGATACGCAGTATTTT.

This clonotype showed up many times. The chain recombines TRBV6-2 or TRBV6-3 with TRBJ2-3, with 8 bases aligning to TRBD2. V trimming: 7 bases; J trimming: 0 bases; junction bases outside the gene matches: 6. This CDR3 is built from 15 residues. The germline gives CDR1 MNHEY, CDR2 SVGEGT. CDR3 bases: TGTGCCAGCACCCAGCGGGGGTTTAGCACAGATACGCAGTATTTT. Translation gives CASTQRGFSTDTQYF.

The sample holds many counts of this clonotype. The rearrangement links TRBV6-1 to TRBJ2-7; D call uncertain. Trimming removed 6 bases at V and 2 bases at J, with 20 bases between. CDR3 length: 16 amino acids. The germline CDR1 and CDR2 sequences are MNHNS and SASEGT. The CDR3 is CASSPVGHPSTYEQYF. The CDR3 DNA sequence: TGTGCCAGCAGCCCTGTCGGTCACCCTTCGACCTACGAGCAGTACTTC.

This clonotype was seen ten or more times. V gene TRBV5-5 combines with J gene TRBJ2-5; the D gene is possibly TRBD1 (7 bases). The length of the CDR3 is 13 residues. The V gene's germline CDR1 is SGHKS and CDR2 YYEKEE (reference sequence). V was pared by 8 bases and J by 4 bases, with 15 bases between. The CDR3 reads CASNYRGGETQYF. CDR3 coding DNA: TGTGCCAGTAACTACAGGGGAGGAGAGACCCAGTACTTC. Drawing the rest from reference TRBV5-5 and TRBJ2-5, the complete variable domain is DAGVTQSPTHLIKTRGQQVTLRCSPISGHKSVSWYQQVLGQGPQFIFQYYEKEERGRGNFPDRFSARQFPNYSSELNVNALLLGDSALYLCASNYRGGETQYFGPGTRLLVL.

In this sample, this clonotype turned up many times. The chain has TRBV7-9 and TRBJ1-1; D unresolved. V was clipped by 5 bases and J by 1 base, with 8 bases between them. This CDR3 is 13 amino acids long. Per the germline V gene, CDR1 is SEHNR and CDR2 is FQNEAQ (reference sequence). The CDR3: CASSAQENTEAFF. DNA of the CDR3: TGTGCCAGCAGCGCCCAAGAGAACACTGAAGCTTTCTTT.

J is TRBJ2-6 and V is TRBV7-3; 9 nucleotides line up with TRBD1. Germline trimming cut 4 bases from V and 0 bases from J; bases unmatched to any gene: 10. The CDR3 consists of 19 residues. The germline V gene has CDR1 SGHTA and CDR2 FQGTGA. CDR3 sequence: CASSSGTGFMGSGANVLTF. The CDR3, as DNA: TGTGCCAGCAGCTCCGGGACAGGGTTTATGGGCTCTGGGGCCAACGTCCTGACTTTC.

This clonotype was counted between two and nine times. This rearrangement joins TRBV4-1 to TRBJ1-2; 7 bases agree with TRBD1. The CDR3 is 15 residues long. The germline CDR1 and CDR2 sequences are MGHRA and YSYEKL. The J segment lost 4 bases and the V segment lost 0 bases, leaving 5 bases of the junction unmatched. CDR3 nucleotides: TGCGCCAGCAGCCAAGATCGCAGGGGGGGCTATGGCTACACCTTC. Translation gives CASSQDRRGGYGYTF.